This TCR beta chain stems from a study of blood T cell repertoires in COVID-19. As for the study in general: Acute and convalescent COVID-19 samples came from the United States, Italy and Spain.

Ages ranged from about 18 to 100 years, with residence in about 23 US areas. Recovered status applied to Cohort 3 donors who had two consecutive negative PCRs. It also applied to those with clearance or with symptom resolution. V was cut by 0 bases and J by 8 bases, with 13 bases left in between. This CDR3 region has 14 residues. The germline CDR1 and CDR2 sequences are MNHEY and SVGAGI. This table comes from immunoSEQ multiplex PCR, and its TCRdb copy is limited to in-frame clones, with some not included. The table has roughly 400,000 clones, around nine tenths seen once. This TCR was sampled from a woman aged 45-60 years who had recovered from COVID-19. The J gene is TRBJ1-1, the V gene TRBV6-5; D possibly corresponds to TRBD1 (6 bases). Sequencing used PBMCs or T cells enriched from blood (not recorded which). The CDR3: CASSYSQGIQEAFF. The CDR3 DNA is TGTGCCAGCAGTTACTCGCAGGGGATACAAGAAGCTTTCTTT.